The TCR beta chain described here comes from a study of T cell responses to AZD1222 COVID-19 vaccine. A note on this clone: Its matching antigen is unknown.

Study results and limitations: With two AZD1222 doses given, Spike-specific TCR breadth and depth both rose. Clonal diversity may have been underestimated, and the donors were mostly white British, with more females than males.

The CDR3 covers 15 residues. Second-dose intervals near 4 or 12 weeks were combined. Sequencing was performed with immunoSEQ multiplex PCR; in TCRdb, only in-frame clones are kept and a portion is missing. The sample comprises about 200,000 clones, 93% of which are singletons, and 0.9% to 1.1% rests with the top ten. The receptor comes from an adult who received the AZD1222 COVID-19 vaccine. J is TRBJ1-4 and V is TRBV12-2. TRBV12-2 is a known pseudogene. The sample here was peripheral blood, taken 28 days after the second AZD1222 dose. The CDR3 here is CASRLAVGEGEKLFF. In nucleotides, the CDR3 is TGTGCAAGTCGCTTAGCTGTCGGGGAAGGAGAAAAACTGTTTTTT.